These T cell receptor beta chains were read from a single sample in a study of blood T cell repertoires in COVID-19. The data were produced by immunoSEQ multiplex PCR, yet TCRdb's version contains in-frame clones alone and is incomplete. The table includes 50,000 to 65,000 clones, around 81% detected once. Material: peripheral blood. These receptors were obtained from a woman aged 55-70 years with acute or convalescent COVID-19. Each CDR3 is given with its conserved first and last residue. D genes are given only for firm matches. For some rows the clone size is stated as once, few or many, or as a class when expanded; others skip it.

V gene	D gene	J gene	clone size	CDR3 protein	CDR3 DNA
TRBV5-1	TRBD2	TRBJ2-7	-	CASSSTSGSYEQYF	TGCGCCAGCAGCTCGACTAGCGGGAGTTACGAGCAGTACTTC
TRBV6-1	-	TRBJ1-1	-	CASSEAAGPNTEAFF	TGTGCCAGCAGTGAAGCGGCGGGTCCGAACACTGAAGCTTTCTTT
TRBV3-1/TRBV3-2	-	TRBJ1-3	-	CASSLRGGNTIYF	TGTGCCAGCAGCCTACGGGGTGGAAACACCATATATTTT
TRBV2	-	TRBJ2-5	-	CATRLIQETQYF	TGTGCCACTAGACTCATCCAAGAGACCCAGTACTTC
TRBV18	-	TRBJ1-1	-	CASSPSAGRTEAFF	TGTGCCAGCTCACCATCTGCAGGGCGGACTGAAGCTTTCTTT
TRBV19	-	TRBJ1-5	-	CASSIAEPYQPQHF	TGTGCCAGTAGTATAGCTGAGCCATACCAGCCCCAGCATTTT
TRBV5-1	TRBD2	TRBJ2-1	few	CASRPGLAGHGVNEQFF	TGCGCCAGCAGGCCCGGACTAGCGGGCCATGGAGTCAATGAGCAGTTCTTC
TRBV5-5	TRBD1	TRBJ2-1	few	CASSPWTGSYNEQFF	TGTGCCAGCAGCCCTTGGACAGGCTCCTACAATGAGCAGTTCTTC
TRBV3-1/TRBV3-2	TRBD2	TRBJ2-3	-	CASSRGLDTDTQYF	TGTGCCAGCAGCCGGGGACTAGACACAGATACGCAGTATTTT
TRBV28	TRBD1	TRBJ1-2	-	CASSFSTGGEGYTF	TGTGCCAGCAGTTTCTCCACAGGGGGCGAGGGCTACACCTTC
TRBV2	-	TRBJ2-2	-	CASRFDRNTGELFF	TGTGCCAGCAGGTTCGACAGGAACACCGGGGAGCTGTTTTTT
TRBV6-1	TRBD1	TRBJ1-5	-	CASSDRDRGLQPQHF	TGTGCCAGCAGTGACCGGGACAGGGGGCTTCAGCCCCAGCATTTT
TRBV3-1/TRBV3-2	-	TRBJ2-2	once	CASSPANTGELFF	TGTGCCAGCAGCCCGGCGAACACCGGGGAGCTGTTTTTT
TRBV11-2	TRBD2	TRBJ2-5	-	CASSLIAGSETQYF	TGTGCCAGCAGCTTGATAGCGGGAAGTGAGACCCAGTACTTC
TRBV6-4	TRBD1	TRBJ2-3	-	CASRDRGYPTDTQYF	TGTGCCAGCAGGGACAGGGGTTACCCCACAGATACGCAGTATTTT
TRBV7-2	TRBD1	TRBJ2-7	-	CASSLVKGASEQYF	TGTGCCAGCAGCTTAGTAAAGGGGGCAAGCGAGCAGTACTTC
TRBV28	-	TRBJ1-2	-	CASSLGGRGLYGYTF	TGTGCCAGCAGTTTGGGAGGGAGGGGGTTGTATGGCTACACCTTC
TRBV30	TRBD1	TRBJ2-3	-	CARSSDRAGVGAQYF	TGTGCCAGGAGTTCGGACAGGGCGGGTGTGGGGGCGCAGTATTTT
TRBV21-1	-	TRBJ1-2	-	CASSKGSWRVYTF	TGTGCCAGCAGCAAGGGCTCGTGGCGTGTCTACACCTTC
TRBV5-6	-	TRBJ1-1	once	CASSLRLYGNTEAFF	TGTGCCAGCAGCTTGCGTCTTTACGGGAACACTGAAGCTTTCTTT